This T cell receptor (beta chain) was observed in a study of blood T cell repertoires in COVID-19. Looking at the study overall: Researchers got acute and convalescent COVID-19 samples from the United States, Italy and Spain.

Authors' methods: The authors estimated nucleated cell counts from reference gene primer amplification. The protocol was immunoSEQ multiplex PCR, while the TCRdb copy is restricted to in-frame clones and leaves out a portion. That table gives V, J and clone size, and the DNA gave D and trimming. The repertoire holds some 300,000 clones, with roughly 90% as singletons. This CDR3 has 19 residues. Germline V gene sequence: CDR1 SGHRS, CDR2 YFSETQ. V gave up 0 bases and J gave up 8 bases; unmatched junction bases: 14. Cohort allocation depended upon clinical history that participants reported. The study counted Cohort 3 donors as recovered given two negative PCRs, clearance, or symptom resolution. A single count supports this clone.

The TCR originated in a middle-aged woman who had recovered from COVID-19. Sequenced input: PBMCs or T cells enriched from blood (not recorded which). This rearrangement joins TRBV5-1 to TRBJ2-1; 13 positions match TRBD2. The DNA of the CDR3 is TGCGCCAGCAGCTTGGATGGGCGTACCGGGACTAGCGGGGCGTATGAGCAGTTCTTC. This translates into CASSLDGRTGTSGAYEQFF.